The 14 T cell receptor beta chains in this list originate from one sample, sequenced in a study of memory CD4+ T cells and cytomegalovirus serostatus. Single viable CD3+CD4+CD8-CD45RO+ cells were sorted as the memory CD4+ T cells. The assay was immunoSEQ multiplex PCR, and TCRdb's table has in-frame clones only and misses some. In the table there are some 29,000 clones, 65% to 80% of which are singletons. Sequencing was performed on memory CD4+ T cells from blood. The receptors originated from an adult in good health and CMV-seronegative. Some clones in this sample may be carry-over from other donors' samples.

This sequence joins TRBV2 and TRBJ1-1; TRBD1 is a possible D gene (6 bases). This CDR3 contains 14 residues. Germline CDR1 and CDR2: SNHLY and FYNNEI. With 7 bases removed from V and 0 bases from J, the gap between germline ends came to 12 bases. CDR3 amino acids: CASNPTGMNTEAFF. The CDR3 nucleotides are TGTGCCAGCAACCCAACAGGGATGAACACTGAAGCTTTCTTT.

The chain combines TRBV29-1 with TRBJ2-7; 7 bases are a match to TRBD2. In germline, CDR1 is SQVTM, CDR2 ANQGSEA. The length of the CDR3 is 16 residues. J lost 1 base, V lost 0 bases, and 9 bases had no gene match. This chain's CDR3 is CSVEDVGGENSYEQYF. The CDR3 DNA follows: TGCAGCGTTGAAGACGTTGGGGGGGAGAATTCCTACGAGCAGTACTTC.

The rearrangement joins TRBV9 to TRBJ2-7, with TRBD1 matching 7 bases. The CDR3 has 15 residues. The V gene's germline CDR1 is SGDLS and CDR2 YYNGEE. Trimming cost V 4 bases and J 0 bases; bases outside gene matches: 7. This CDR3 reads CASSPGTVASYEQYF. The CDR3 nucleotides are TGTGCCAGCAGCCCCGGGACAGTCGCCTCCTACGAGCAGTACTTC. The whole variable domain, remainder taken from reference TRBV9 and TRBJ2-7, is DSGVTQTPKHLITATGQRVTLRCSPRSGDLSVYWYQQSLDQGLQFLIQYYNGEERAKGNILERFSAQQFPDLHSELNLSSLELGDSALYFCASSPGTVASYEQYFGPGTRLTVT.

The chain recombines TRBV7-2 with TRBJ1-5; 9 bases align to TRBD1. CDR1 is SGHTA, CDR2 FQGNSA, per germline. The CDR3 runs to 16 residues. Losses at the gene ends were 3 bases for V and 0 bases for J; bases not matched to a gene: 3. This CDR3 reads CASSFTGGYSNQPQHF. CDR3 nucleotide sequence: TGTGCCAGCAGCTTCACAGGGGGCTATAGCAATCAGCCCCAGCATTTT.

V usage is TRBV7-2 and J usage is TRBJ2-7; D ambiguous. Germline V gene lookup returns CDR1 SGHTA and CDR2 FQGNSA. The CDR3 has 15 residues. V was pared by 1 base and J by 2 bases, with 12 bases between. Here the CDR3 reads CASSLDGGVAYEQYF. The DNA for the CDR3 is TGTGCCAGCAGCTTAGATGGTGGGGTGGCCTACGAGCAGTACTTC.

The chain combines TRBV9 with TRBJ2-5, with 7 bases identical to TRBD2. CDR3 length equals 14 residues. Germline V gives CDR1 SGDLS, CDR2 YYNGEE. The V gene end was trimmed by 3 bases and the J gene end by 5 bases; junction bases not matched to a gene: 7. The CDR3 here is CASSEGGGRETQYF. In DNA, the CDR3 is TGTGCCAGCAGCGAGGGCGGGGGTCGGGAGACCCAGTACTTC.

The chain couples TRBV7-2 to TRBJ2-7, with TRBD1 identical over 7 bases. Trimming at V came to 6 bases and at J to 5 bases, leaving 7 bases not matched to a gene. Germline V gives CDR1 SGHTA, CDR2 FQGNSA. This CDR3 is built from 13 residues. CDR3 in DNA: TGTGCCAGCAGTATCGGACAGGTAGACGAGCAGTACTTC. This codes for CASSIGQVDEQYF. Full variable domain (rest looked up from reference TRBV7-2 and TRBJ2-7): GAGVSQSPSNKVTEKGKDVELRCDPISGHTALYWYRQSLGQGLEFLIYFQGNSAPDKSGLPSDRFSAERTGGSVSTLTIQRTQQEDSAVYLCASSIGQVDEQYFGPGTRLTVT.

CDR3 region: CASSSKLIMGQLFYEQYF. The CDR3 DNA sequence: TGTGCCAGCAGCTCTAAATTAATAATGGGACAGCTATTCTACGAGCAGTACTTC. The gene calls are TRBV7-8 and TRBJ2-7; TRBD1 aligns across 7 bases. The V gene's germline CDR1 is SGHVS and CDR2 FQNEAQ. V dropped 4 bases and J dropped 3; count of bases not matched to a gene: 18. This CDR3 has 18 residues.

DNA of the CDR3: TGTGCCTGTTCTGGGGATAGCAATCAGCCCCAGCATTTT. Its protein product is CACSGDSNQPQHF. The V and J genes are TRBV30 and TRBJ1-5; the D is unclear. The CDR3 length is 13 residues. Trimming shortened V by 6 bases and J by 0 bases, and 9 bases separated the two germline ends. In germline, CDR1 is GTSNPN, CDR2 SVGIG (reference sequence).

This clone was detected once. V and J are TRBV7-9 and TRBJ1-1; D possibly corresponds to TRBD1 (5 bases). Looked up from germline, CDR1 is SEHNR and CDR2 is FQNEAQ (reference sequence). With 4 bases removed from V and 0 bases from J, the gap between germline ends came to 15 bases. The CDR3 contains 16 residues. CDR3 DNA sequence: TGTGCCAGCAGCTCCCCGGTAGGACAAATGAACACTGAAGCTTTCTTT. The encoded protein is CASSSPVGQMNTEAFF. Filled out from reference TRBV7-9 and TRBJ1-1, the complete variable domain reads DTGVSQNPRHKITKRGQNVTFRCDPISEHNRLYWYRQTLGQGPEFLTYFQNEAQLEKSRLLSDRFSAERPKGSFSTLEIQRTEQGDSAMYLCASSSPVGQMNTEAFFGQGTRLTVV.

This clone was seen only a few times. The V gene is TRBV18, the J gene TRBJ1-2, with D perhaps matching TRBD1 (6 bases). V lost 5 bases and J lost 4, with 17 bases in between. CDR3 size: 15 residues. From germline, CDR1 is KGHSH and CDR2 LQKENI. The CDR3 DNA sequence: TGTGCCAGCTCAGCGGACAGCTCATCGGGCTATGGCTACACCTTC. Protein: CASSADSSSGYGYTF.

This chain uses TRBV7-9 with TRBJ1-2; 7 bases match TRBD1. CDR3 length: 16 residues. Germline V CDR1 and CDR2: SEHNR, FQNEAQ (reference sequence). With V trimmed by 6 bases and J by 2 bases, 12 bases remained unmatched. The CDR3 sequence is CASSLAPKTGNYGYTF. The DNA of the CDR3 is TGTGCCAGCAGTTTGGCGCCTAAGACAGGGAACTATGGCTACACCTTC.

In its sample, this clone was seen a few times. One end of the junction varies from germline; a read error may be responsible. The gene calls are TRBV7-7 and TRBJ2-5, with 7 bases fitting TRBD2. This CDR3 region has 16 residues. Germline loops: CDR1 SSHAT, CDR2 FNYEAQ (reference sequence). The CDR3 protein is CASSSRTRRTLETQYF. DNA for the CDR3: TGTGCTAGCAGTTCTAGGACTAGACGTACCCTGGAGACCCAGTACTTC.

This rearrangement joins TRBV7-2 to TRBJ1-5; maybe TRBD1 (5 bases). Germline CDR1 SGHTA, CDR2 FQGNSA. Trimming stripped 2 bases from V and 3 bases from J, with 11 bases between. This CDR3 spans 15 amino acids. The DNA of the CDR3 is TGTGCCAGCAGCTTAATACGGGGCTCCAATCAGCCCCAGCATTTT. This gives the protein CASSLIRGSNQPQHF.